A single T cell receptor beta chain is shown here with its context. The data were taken from a study of technical replicates of blood from several donors. This table comes from immunoSEQ multiplex PCR, and its TCRdb copy is limited to in-frame clones, with some not included. The table includes 55,000 to 65,000 clones, 75% to 90% detected once. The germline V and J ends were trimmed by 1 base and 8 bases, with 21 bases remaining between them. The CDR3 extends over 17 amino acids. Germline CDR1 is SGHDT and CDR2 is YYEEEE. The chain combines TRBV5-6 with TRBJ1-4; D possibly corresponds to TRBD1 (5 bases). The TCR comes from a human donor in good health. Some clones in this sample may be carry-over from other donors' samples. The sample was PBMCs. In DNA form, the CDR3 reads TGTGCCAGCAGCTTGAGGTCGGCGGAAAGGGGTTTAGAAAAACTGTTTTTT. Its translation is CASSLRSAERGLEKLFF. Full variable domain (remainder filled in from reference TRBV5-6 and TRBJ1-4): DAGVTQSPTHLIKTRGQQVTLRCSPKSGHDTVSWYQQALGQGPQFIFQYYEEEERQRGNFPDRFSGHQFPNYSSELNVNALLLGDSALYLCASSLRSAERGLEKLFFGSGTQLSVL.